This T cell receptor (beta chain) is from a study of technical replicates of blood from several donors. Assay: immunoSEQ multiplex PCR; the TCRdb copy retains only in-frame clones and omits some. The sample carries 75,000 to 100,000 clones, roughly 96% recorded once. Trimming cost V 5 bases and J 4 bases; bases outside gene matches: 6. Per germline, CDR1 SGHTA and CDR2 FQGTGA. The CDR3 covers 16 residues. Sequencing input: T cells isolated from PBMCs. This sequence joins TRBV7-3 and TRBJ2-3; TRBD2 agrees at 13 bases. This TCR was recovered from a human donor in good health. The CDR3 sequence is CASSRGLAGLSDTQYF. Written as DNA, the CDR3 is TGTGCCAGCAGCAGGGGACTAGCGGGGTTGTCAGATACGCAGTATTTT. Full variable domain (remainder filled in from reference TRBV7-3 and TRBJ2-3): GAGVSQTPSNKVTEKGKYVELRCDPISGHTALYWYRQSLGQGPEFLIYFQGTGAADDSGLPNDRFFAVRPEGSVSTLKIQRTERGDSAVYLCASSRGLAGLSDTQYFGPGTRLTVL.